The 32 T cell receptor beta chains listed next were all sequenced from one sample in a study of blood T cell repertoires in COVID-19. This table comes from immunoSEQ multiplex PCR, and its TCRdb copy is limited to in-frame clones, with some not included. Of roughly 65,000 clones detected, about 83% appear once; the ten largest clones hold about 25%. Input material: peripheral blood. These receptors came from a human donor in a cohort sampled during active COVID-19.

This chain joins TRBV5-1 and TRBJ1-6; no firm D call. CDR3 length: 16 residues. Between the trimmed V and J ends, which lost 0 bases and 7 bases, there was a span of 14 bases. Germline loops: CDR1 SGHRS, CDR2 YFSETQ. CDR3 amino acids: CASSLGALSQNSPLHF. DNA of the CDR3: TGCGCCAGCAGCTTGGGGGCATTGAGTCAAAATTCACCCCTCCACTTT. Combining the CDR3 with reference TRBV5-1 and TRBJ1-6 gives the whole variable domain KAGVTQTPRYLIKTRGQQVTLSCSPISGHRSVSWYQQTPGQGLQFLFEYFSETQRNKGNFPGRFSGRQFSNSRSEMNVSTLELGDSALYLCASSLGALSQNSPLHFGNGTRLTVT.

The chain carries TRBV7-2 and TRBJ2-2, with D perhaps TRBD1 (5 bases). V was pared by 5 bases and J by 2 bases, with 9 bases between. This CDR3 has 14 residues. The germline V gene encodes CDR1 SGHTA and CDR2 FQGNSA. CDR3 in amino acids: CASSPDRNTGELFF. The CDR3 coding sequence is TGTGCCAGCAGCCCCGACAGAAACACCGGGGAGCTGTTTTTT.

In nucleotides, the CDR3 is TGTGCCAGCAGTTACTTCGGGACAGGGAGCACAGATACGCAGTATTTT. Translation gives CASSYFGTGSTDTQYF. V usage is TRBV6-2 or TRBV6-3 and J usage is TRBJ2-3; 9 positions match TRBD1. The CDR3 is 16 amino acids. Germline V gene sequence: CDR1 MNHEY, CDR2 SVGEGT. Trimming cost V 1 base and J 0 bases; bases outside gene matches: 2.

In the case of this clone: Other DNA sequences in this sample translate to the same CDR3. This rearrangement joins TRBV15 to TRBJ1-1; D gene unclear. Trimming stripped 2 bases from V and 5 bases from J, with 15 bases between. There are 15 residues in the CDR3. The germline V gene has CDR1 LNHNV and CDR2 YYDKDF (reference sequence). The CDR3 DNA reads TGTGCCACCAGCAGACCTGGTTCGGGGAGGACTGAAGCTTTCTTT. It is translated as CATSRPGSGRTEAFF.

This clone occurred a few times. The rearrangement joins TRBV19 to TRBJ1-1; D gene unclear. The CDR3 has 13 amino acids. Germline V gives CDR1 LNHDA, CDR2 SQIVND (reference sequence). Trimming removed 3 bases at V and 1 base at J, with 6 bases between. The CDR3 nucleotides are TGTGCCAGTAGTATTCGACAGAACACTGAAGCTTTCTTT. Its protein product is CASSIRQNTEAFF. The whole variable domain, filled in from reference TRBV19 and TRBJ1-1, reads DGGITQSPKYLFRKEGQNVTLSCEQNLNHDAMYWYRQDPGQGLRLIYYSQIVNDFQKGDIAEGYSVSREKKESFPLTVTSAQKNPTAFYLCASSIRQNTEAFFGQGTRLTVV.

The chain uses TRBV3-1 (or the pseudogene TRBV3-2) and TRBJ2-2; 13 bases line up with TRBD2. Looked up from germline, CDR1 is LGHDT and CDR2 is YNNKEL (reference sequence). There are 17 residues in the CDR3. Losses at the gene ends were 4 bases for V and 0 bases for J; bases not matched to a gene: 2. The CDR3 here is CASSRTSGGPNTGELFF. CDR3 bases: TGTGCCAGCAGCCGGACTAGCGGGGGCCCGAACACCGGGGAGCTGTTTTTT.

J is TRBJ2-5 and V is TRBV6-5, with D possibly matching TRBD2 (5 bases). Germline V CDR1 and CDR2: MNHEY, SVGAGI. The CDR3 is 15 residues long. V dropped 6 bases and J dropped 4 bases, with 18 bases sitting between them. The CDR3 here is CASRTEGHQRETQYF. The CDR3 DNA follows: TGTGCCAGCAGGACTGAGGGCCACCAACGAGAGACCCAGTACTTC.

The V gene is TRBV11-2, the J gene TRBJ2-3; TRBD2 agrees at 9 bases. Germline-derived CDR1 and CDR2 are SGHAT and FQNNGV. Trimming took 4 bases from V and 9 from J; bases not matched to a gene: 8. The CDR3 spans 14 residues. CDR3 DNA: TGTGCCAGCAGCTGGGCCGCGGGAGGGGGAACGCAGTATTTT. Translated: CASSWAAGGGTQYF.

The J gene is TRBJ2-1, the V gene TRBV11-2; TRBD2 aligns across 12 bases. CDR1 is SGHAT and CDR2 is FQNNGV in the germline V gene. This CDR3 spans 15 amino acids. V lost 3 bases to trimming and J lost 5 bases; unmatched junction nucleotides: 2. CDR3 bases: TGTGCCAGCAGCTTCCGACTAGCGGGGGACAATGAGCAGTTCTTC. The encoded protein is CASSFRLAGDNEQFF.

This clone was found a few times. The chain recombines TRBV4-1 with TRBJ2-1; perhaps TRBD2 as D (6 bases). V was clipped by 0 bases and J by 8 bases, with 20 bases between them. The CDR3 contains 17 residues. Germline CDR1 and CDR2: MGHRA and YSYEKL. Here the CDR3 reads CASSQEGTVGGSDEQFF. As DNA, the CDR3 is TGCGCCAGCAGCCAAGAAGGAACGGTGGGGGGTAGCGATGAGCAGTTCTTC.

The chain employs TRBV5-4 and TRBJ2-1; D remains unclear. The length of the CDR3 is 12 residues. V was trimmed by 0 bases and J by 5 bases, leaving 3 bases between them. Germline CDR1 reads SGHNT; CDR2 reads YYREEE (reference sequence). The CDR3 sequence: CASSLEHNEQFF. Written as DNA, the CDR3 is TGTGCCAGCAGCTTGGAGCACAATGAGCAGTTCTTC. Using reference TRBV5-4 and TRBJ2-1 for the parts outside the CDR3, the full variable domain is ETGVTQSPTHLIKTRGQQVTLRCSSQSGHNTVSWYQQALGQGPQFIFQYYREEENGRGNFPPRFSGLQFPNYSSELNVNALELDDSALYLCASSLEHNEQFFGPGTRLTVL.

The table lists this clone with a few counts. The CDR3 DNA reads as TGCGCCAGCAGCTCCCGCCCGCAGGGACAGGGGGCCTCCGGGGAGCTGTTTTTT. Protein sequence: CASSSRPQGQGASGELFF. V usage is TRBV5-1 and J usage is TRBJ2-2; 12 positions agree with TRBD1. This CDR3 has 18 amino acids. V was pared by 3 bases and J by 6 bases, with 12 bases of the junction left unmatched. Germline V gives CDR1 SGHRS, CDR2 YFSETQ.

In this sample, this clone turned up a few times. The rearrangement uses TRBV19 and TRBJ2-1; possibly TRBD1 for D (6 bases). CDR1 and CDR2 from the germline V gene are LNHDA and SQIVND (reference sequence). The V end lost 4 bases, the J end lost 7 bases, and 11 bases lay between the germline ends. The CDR3 contains 13 residues. The CDR3 sequence: CASSTTGLNEQFF. The CDR3 bases are TGTGCCAGTAGTACTACAGGGTTGAATGAGCAGTTCTTC.

The rearrangement uses TRBV5-4 and TRBJ1-4; D may be TRBD1 (6 bases). The CDR3 loop spans 14 amino acids. V was trimmed by 4 bases and J by 7 bases, leaving 14 bases between them. Germline-derived CDR1 and CDR2 are SGHNT and YYREEE (reference sequence). CDR3 in DNA: TGTGCCAGCAGCGCACAGGGACCGCGTGAAAAACTGTTTTTT. It encodes CASSAQGPREKLFF.

The V gene is TRBV15, the J gene TRBJ1-2, with D perhaps TRBD1 (5 bases). This CDR3 region has 13 residues. V was cut by 2 bases and J by 2 bases, with 6 bases left in between. From germline, CDR1 is LNHNV and CDR2 YYDKDF (reference sequence). The CDR3: CATSRQGNYGYTF. CDR3 DNA: TGTGCCACCAGCAGACAGGGAAACTATGGCTACACCTTC.

The chain recombines TRBV12-3 or TRBV12-4 with TRBJ1-2; no definite D call. The ends were cut back, 1 base at V and 4 bases at J, with 7 bases in the middle. This CDR3 is built from 13 residues. The CDR3 reads CASSLGQFYGYTF. For the CDR3, the DNA is TGTGCCAGCAGTTTAGGCCAGTTCTATGGCTACACCTTC.

The chain employs TRBV20-1 and TRBJ2-5; D ambiguous. The germline CDR1 and CDR2 sequences are DFQATT and SNEGSKA (reference sequence). This CDR3 has 13 amino acids. Trimming removed 3 bases from V and 1 base from J, with 9 bases in between. The CDR3: CSASYSFQETQYF. The CDR3 region has the DNA TGCAGTGCTAGTTATAGCTTCCAAGAGACCCAGTACTTC.

CDR3 sequence reads: CASSRPGYEQYF. The CDR3 DNA is TGCGCCAGCAGCCGTCCGGGGTACGAGCAGTACTTC. The chain uses TRBV4-1 and TRBJ2-7, with D possibly TRBD2 on 5 matching bases. V was cut by 4 bases and J by 4 bases, with 8 bases left in between. The CDR3 runs 12 residues. CDR1 is MGHRA and CDR2 is YSYEKL in the germline V gene.

The rearrangement links TRBV5-1 to TRBJ1-3, with D unresolved. CDR3 length: 15 residues. Germline V gene lookup returns CDR1 SGHRS and CDR2 YFSETQ. V lost 0 bases, J lost 4 bases, and 11 bases lay in between. The CDR3 sequence: CASSLAPGRGNTIYF. CDR3 bases: TGCGCCAGCAGCTTGGCCCCGGGGAGAGGAAACACCATATATTTT. Based on the CDR3 plus reference TRBV5-1 and TRBJ1-3, the full variable domain is KAGVTQTPRYLIKTRGQQVTLSCSPISGHRSVSWYQQTPGQGLQFLFEYFSETQRNKGNFPGRFSGRQFSNSRSEMNVSTLELGDSALYLCASSLAPGRGNTIYFGEGSWLTVV.

This chain joins TRBV5-1 and TRBJ2-3; D is ambiguous. This CDR3 has 17 residues. V lost 4 bases and J lost 0, with 18 bases in between. CDR1 and CDR2 from the germline V gene are SGHRS and YFSETQ. CDR3 DNA sequence: TGCGCCAGCAGCCAAGGCTTCGCGGTGCCTAGCACAGATACGCAGTATTTT. Translating gives CASSQGFAVPSTDTQYF. Based on the CDR3 plus reference TRBV5-1 and TRBJ2-3, the full variable domain is KAGVTQTPRYLIKTRGQQVTLSCSPISGHRSVSWYQQTPGQGLQFLFEYFSETQRNKGNFPGRFSGRQFSNSRSEMNVSTLELGDSALYLCASSQGFAVPSTDTQYFGPGTRLTVL.

The chain carries TRBV10-2 and TRBJ1-5; 9 bases match TRBD1. Trimming took 3 bases from V and 4 from J; bases not matched to a gene: 7. The CDR3 has 16 amino acids. Germline V gives CDR1 WSHSY, CDR2 SAAADI. CDR3 nucleotides: TGCGCCAGCAGTGAACCGGGACAGGGAGTTAATCAGCCCCAGCATTTT. This encodes CASSEPGQGVNQPQHF.

The V and J genes are TRBV5-5 and TRBJ2-2, with 9 bases that match TRBD1. The junction had 6 bases not matched to a gene; V was cut back by 4 bases and J by 5 bases. Germline CDR1 reads SGHKS; CDR2 reads YYEKEE (reference sequence). The CDR3 totals 15 residues. The CDR3 DNA reads TGTGCCAGCAGCACGGGACAGGGTGGGACCGGGGAGCTGTTTTTT. Translating gives CASSTGQGGTGELFF.

CDR3 residues: CASSLDAGGSYNEQFF. The CDR3 region has the DNA TGTGCCAGCAGCTTAGACGCGGGGGGCTCCTACAATGAGCAGTTCTTC. The rearrangement uses TRBV7-2 and TRBJ2-1; 8 bases line up with TRBD2. CDR3 length equals 16 residues. CDR1 and CDR2 (germline): SGHTA, FQGNSA. V dropped 1 base and J dropped 0; count of bases not matched to a gene: 2.

This clone appeared a single time. The CDR3 coding sequence is TGTGCCAGCACCCCAAGTGGACTAGCGGACAACAATGAGCAGTTCTTC. It codes for CASTPSGLADNNEQFF. V and J are TRBV28 and TRBJ2-1; 10 bases line up with TRBD2. Germline V gene sequence: CDR1 MDHEN, CDR2 SYDVKM. V gave up 7 bases and J gave up 5 bases; unmatched junction bases: 11. CDR3 length: 16 amino acids. The entire variable domain, with the rest obtained from reference TRBV28 and TRBJ2-1, is as follows: DVKVTQSSRYLVKRTGEKVFLECVQDMDHENMFWYRQDPGLGLRLIYFSYDVKMKEKGDIPEGYSVSREKKERFSLILESASTNQTSMYLCASTPSGLADNNEQFFGPGTRLTVL.

The chain carries TRBV5-4 and TRBJ1-1, with D possibly being TRBD1 (6 bases). The CDR3 is 12 amino acids. V lost 4 bases and J lost 5, with 9 bases in between. The germline V gene has CDR1 SGHNT and CDR2 YYREEE (reference sequence). The CDR3 is CASSRGGTEAFF. DNA of the CDR3: TGTGCCAGCAGCCGAGGGGGAACTGAAGCTTTCTTT.

The chain joins TRBV28 to TRBJ2-3; 13 nucleotides line up with TRBD2. This CDR3 is built from 17 residues. V trimming: 5 bases; J trimming: 4 bases; junction bases outside the gene matches: 9. Germline CDR1 reads MDHEN; CDR2 reads SYDVKM. The CDR3 protein is CASSTGLAGARADTQYF. DNA of the CDR3: TGTGCCAGCAGTACCGGACTAGCGGGAGCTAGGGCAGATACGCAGTATTTT.

The chain employs TRBV2 and TRBJ2-2; D not certain. Germline V CDR1 and CDR2: SNHLY, FYNNEI. V was pared by 10 bases and J by 0 bases, with 12 bases between. The CDR3 contains 14 residues. Written as DNA, the CDR3 is TGTGCCACCCTTCCGTCCCCGAACACCGGGGAGCTGTTTTTT. Protein sequence: CATLPSPNTGELFF.

This clone was seen once. The J gene is TRBJ2-5, the V gene TRBV6-5; 7 nucleotides match TRBD2. The CDR3 consists of 15 residues. Germline V gene sequence: CDR1 MNHEY, CDR2 SVGAGI. V dropped 6 bases and J dropped 5; count of bases not matched to a gene: 12. The CDR3 DNA reads TGTGCCAGCAGCTCACTGGCCGGGGGGTGGGAGACCCAGTACTTC. Residues: CASSSLAGGWETQYF.

The chain carries TRBV5-4 and TRBJ2-7; the match to TRBD2 covers 8 bases. This CDR3 has 14 amino acids. Looked up from germline, CDR1 is SGHNT and CDR2 is YYREEE (reference sequence). The ends lost 4 bases at V and 1 base at J; junction bases unmatched: 4. The CDR3 reads CASSRSGGSYEQYF. In DNA form, the CDR3 reads TGTGCCAGCAGCCGATCGGGGGGGTCCTACGAGCAGTACTTC.

V and J are TRBV11-2 and TRBJ2-3; 12 nucleotides agree with TRBD2. The CDR3 contains 16 residues. V shed 5 bases and J 4 bases; nucleotides not matched to a gene: 7. Germline V lookup: CDR1 SGHAT, CDR2 FQNNGV. CDR3 residues: CASSQGLAGSSDTQYF. Written as DNA, the CDR3 is TGTGCCAGCAGCCAAGGACTAGCGGGGTCCTCAGATACGCAGTATTTT. The full variable domain, completed using reference TRBV11-2 and TRBJ2-3, is EAGVAQSPRYKIIEKRQSVAFWCNPISGHATLYWYQQILGQGPKLLIQFQNNGVVDDSQLPKDRFSAERLKGVDSTLKIQPAKLEDSAVYLCASSQGLAGSSDTQYFGPGTRLTVL.

This clone has a handful of counts. The CDR3 DNA reads as TGTGCCAGCAGTCTGGGACTAGCGGGAGGACAGGCAGATACGCAGTATTTT. Protein product: CASSLGLAGGQADTQYF. This chain connects TRBV28 to TRBJ2-3, with TRBD2 identical over 15 bases. In germline, CDR1 is MDHEN, CDR2 SYDVKM. Germline trimming cut 5 bases from V and 4 bases from J; bases unmatched to any gene: 7. CDR3 length equals 17 residues.

The rearrangement links TRBV7-2 to TRBJ2-2; no definite D call. This CDR3 region has 15 residues. Germline values: CDR1 SGHTA, CDR2 FQGNSA. Trimming took off 6 bases at V and 0 bases at J, with 11 bases between the two ends. The CDR3 sequence: CASSPRFTNTGELFF. CDR3 DNA: TGTGCCAGCAGTCCCAGGTTCACGAACACCGGGGAGCTGTTTTTT.